The present TCR beta chain was sequenced within a study of blood T cell repertoires in COVID-19. Study context: From T cells, B-cell-depleted T cells, or PBMCs came the material, which was cDNA or gDNA.

Authors' processing steps: Counts of nucleated cells, estimated from reference gene primer amplification, were obtained. The table came from immunoSEQ multiplex PCR; TCRdb's copy has only in-frame clones and leaves some out. Clone size and the V and J calls come from that table; the DNA yielded D and trimming. The sample yields about 170,000 clones, around 93% seen once. Followed over time, Seattle patients had been enrolled while infection was active. The receptor's source is a man aged 30 to 45 with COVID-19, enrolled during active disease. The source material was peripheral blood.

The CDR3 DNA follows: TGCGCCAGCAGCCTAGGCAGGGGGGAGTACGAGCAGTACTTC. Translated, it gives CASSLGRGEYEQYF. The chain links TRBV4-1 to TRBJ2-7; tentatively, D is TRBD1 (7 bases). The germline V and J ends were trimmed by 4 bases and 4 bases, with 14 bases remaining between them. The CDR3 has 14 amino acids. Germline V gives CDR1 MGHRA, CDR2 YSYEKL.